These 31 T cell receptor beta chains were all obtained from the same sample, sequenced in a study of cytomegalovirus exposure and HLA in healthy donors. PCR was performed using 60 Vbeta and 13 Jbeta primers. Profiling relied on immunoSEQ multiplex PCR, and the TCRdb table lists in-frame clones only, not all of them. Among 220,000 or so clones, approximately 70% were seen once, and the ten largest hold roughly 2%. Sequenced material: PBMCs. Every receptor here comes from a woman in her twenties or thirties in good health and CMV-seronegative.

The chain has TRBV7-9 and TRBJ1-3; unclear D gene. Germline CDR1 reads SEHNR; CDR2 reads FQNEAQ (reference sequence). The CDR3 has 13 residues. V gave up 3 bases and J gave up 0 bases, with 3 bases separating them. For the CDR3, the DNA is TGTGCCAGCAGCTTCGGCTCTGGAAACACCATATATTTT. Residues: CASSFGSGNTIYF.

The rearrangement uses TRBV19 and TRBJ2-1, with 8 bases aligning to TRBD1. Per the germline V gene, CDR1 is LNHDA and CDR2 is SQIVND (reference sequence). This CDR3 has 14 amino acids. V trimming: 6 bases; J trimming: 3 bases; junction bases outside the gene matches: 4. The CDR3 reads CASRETGDYNEQFF. The DNA for the CDR3 is TGTGCCAGTAGAGAGACAGGGGACTACAATGAGCAGTTCTTC.

V and J are TRBV5-1 and TRBJ2-7, with TRBD1 identical over 8 bases. The CDR3 is made up of 15 amino acids. Germline CDR1 reads SGHRS; CDR2 reads YFSETQ. The junction had 5 bases not matched to a gene; V was cut back by 3 bases and J by 0 bases. The CDR3 DNA reads as TGCGCCAGCAGCTCCCCGGACAGGGCCTCCTACGAGCAGTACTTC. It is translated as CASSSPDRASYEQYF.

The rearrangement uses TRBV25-1 and TRBJ1-2; 8 bases are a match to TRBD1. Germline lookup yields CDR1 MGHDK and CDR2 SYGVNS. The CDR3 totals 13 residues. The J segment lost 8 bases and the V segment lost 3 bases, leaving 5 bases of the junction unmatched. DNA for the CDR3: TGTGCCAGCAGTGACCAGGGGGCGAGGGGCTACACCTTC. It encodes CASSDQGARGYTF.

Written as DNA, the CDR3 is TGTGCCAGCAGCGTCAGGGGAGAGACCCAGTACTTC. Translation: CASSVRGETQYF. The J gene is TRBJ2-5, the V gene TRBV9, with D perhaps matching TRBD1 (6 bases). CDR1 SGDLS and CDR2 YYNGEE come from the germline V gene. Trimming stripped 2 bases from V and 4 bases from J, with 6 bases between. This CDR3 has 12 amino acids.

This clone was counted a few times. Other DNA sequences within the sample encode an identical CDR3. The V and J genes are TRBV29-1 and TRBJ1-1, with 8 bases aligning to TRBD1. CDR3 size: 14 residues. The germline gives CDR1 SQVTM, CDR2 ANQGSEA. The junction had 10 bases not matched to a gene; V was cut back by 6 bases and J by 4 bases. Here the CDR3 DNA reads TGCAGCGTGGAGCAGGGGGCGCGCGTCACTGAAGCTTTCTTT. Protein product: CSVEQGARVTEAFF.

The chain couples TRBV11-1 to TRBJ2-7, with 7 bases aligning to TRBD1. V shed 5 bases and J 1 base; nucleotides not matched to a gene: 8. Germline lookup yields CDR1 SGHAT and CDR2 FQDESV (reference sequence). This CDR3 is built from 15 residues. CDR3 sequence reads: CASSSQRGRSYEQYF. Here the CDR3 DNA reads TGTGCCAGCAGCAGCCAGAGGGGGCGGTCCTACGAGCAGTACTTC.

Only a few counts were recorded for this clone. This chain joins TRBV30 and TRBJ1-1, with 8 bases that match TRBD1. The CDR3 extends over 12 amino acids. Germline V gene data show CDR1 as GTSNPN and CDR2 as SVGIG (reference sequence). The J segment lost 4 bases and the V segment lost 3 bases, leaving 1 base of the junction unmatched. The CDR3 DNA sequence: TGTGCCTGGAGAGGACAGGGCACTGAAGCTTTCTTT. Translation gives CAWRGQGTEAFF.

The chain has TRBV6-5 and TRBJ1-2; tentative D call: TRBD1 (5 bases). This CDR3 has 14 amino acids. With 7 bases removed from V and 4 bases from J, the gap between germline ends came to 16 bases. Germline CDR1 and CDR2: MNHEY and SVGAGI. CDR3 bases: TGTGCCAGCACGACAGCTCGGGCAGGCTATGGCTACACCTTC. It codes for CASTTARAGYGYTF.

The sample holds one count of this clone. The chain uses TRBV30 and TRBJ1-1, with a tentative D call TRBD1 (5 bases). Germline V gene data show CDR1 as GTSNPN and CDR2 as SVGIG (reference sequence). V was clipped by 2 bases and J by 1 base, with 11 bases between them. The CDR3 length is 14 residues. CDR3 sequence (DNA): TGTGCCTGGAGTAATGGGGCAGCGAACACTGAAGCTTTCTTT. It specifies CAWSNGAANTEAFF.

The rearrangement links TRBV7-2 to TRBJ1-2, with 9 bases identical to TRBD1. V lost 5 bases, J lost 7 bases, and 8 bases stayed unmatched. Germline V gene lookup returns CDR1 SGHTA and CDR2 FQGNSA. CDR3 length equals 14 residues. The CDR3 here is CASSPVTGGRGYTF. DNA of the CDR3: TGTGCCAGCAGCCCTGTGACAGGGGGACGTGGCTACACCTTC.

The chain recombines TRBV10-1 with TRBJ2-7; TRBD2 matches at 10 bases. Germline V lookup: CDR1 WNHNN, CDR2 SYGVQD (reference sequence). The CDR3 consists of 13 residues. Trimming removed 6 bases from V and 5 bases from J; junction bases left unmatched: 4. The CDR3 loop is CASRDSGRNEQYF. The CDR3 DNA reads TGCGCCAGCAGGGATAGCGGGAGGAACGAGCAGTACTTC.

The rearrangement links TRBV6-5 to TRBJ2-2, with 7 nucleotides matching TRBD1. The CDR3 runs to 16 residues. V lost 4 bases and J lost 1; bases outside the gene matches: 6. The germline gives CDR1 MNHEY, CDR2 SVGAGI. CDR3 sequence: CASSSPGQRNTGELFF. The CDR3 bases are TGTGCCAGCAGTTCCCCGGGACAGCGGAACACCGGGGAGCTGTTTTTT.

In regard to this clone: This specimen includes other DNA sequences encoding the same CDR3. This chain links TRBV5-1 with TRBJ1-1; a possible D gene is TRBD1 (6 bases). CDR1 is SGHRS and CDR2 is YFSETQ in the germline V gene. Trimming pared 0 bases from V and 2 bases from J, leaving 8 bases between. The CDR3 is made up of 14 amino acids. DNA for the CDR3: TGCGCCAGCAGCTTGGCTGGGGGCAACACTGAAGCTTTCTTT. Residues: CASSLAGGNTEAFF.

The gene calls are TRBV27 and TRBJ2-5; D might be TRBD1 (5 bases). This CDR3 region has 14 residues. V lost 6 bases and J lost 2, with 13 bases in between. Per germline, CDR1 MNHEY and CDR2 SMNVEV (reference sequence). The CDR3, as DNA: TGTGCCAGCAGGGCTCGGACACCACAAGAGACCCAGTACTTC. Translating it yields CASRARTPQETQYF.

The CDR3 sequence is CASSGSGSPENEQFF. CDR3 sequence (DNA): TGTGCCAGCAGCGGTAGCGGGAGCCCTGAAAATGAGCAGTTCTTC. This rearrangement joins TRBV7-9 to TRBJ2-1, with 9 bases that match TRBD2. Germline assignment: CDR1 SEHNR and CDR2 FQNEAQ (reference sequence). This CDR3 is 15 amino acids long. The ends lost 5 bases at V and 7 bases at J; junction bases unmatched: 9.

The rearrangement links TRBV5-1 to TRBJ2-2; 16 bases are a match to TRBD2. V lost 3 bases, J lost 5 bases, and 7 bases stayed unmatched. The CDR3 has 18 residues. Germline-derived CDR1 and CDR2 are SGHRS and YFSETQ. The CDR3 DNA reads TGCGCCAGCAGCTCCCTGGGACTAGCGGGGGGGCTAACCGGGGAGCTGTTTTTT. Amino acid sequence: CASSSLGLAGGLTGELFF.

The chain couples TRBV25-1 to TRBJ2-7; D might be TRBD1 (6 bases). Deletions cut 2 bases from V and 1 base from J, with 12 bases between. The CDR3 length is 15 residues. CDR1 and CDR2 from the germline V gene are MGHDK and SYGVNS. The CDR3: CASSEKGERSYEQYF. The CDR3 DNA is TGTGCCAGCAGTGAAAAGGGGGAGAGGTCCTACGAGCAGTACTTC.

V gene TRBV30 combines with J gene TRBJ1-1, with 7 positions matching TRBD1. CDR1 is GTSNPN and CDR2 is SVGIG in the germline V gene (reference sequence). CDR3 size: 15 residues. V was clipped by 1 base and J by 0 bases; unmatched bases: 5. CDR3 residues: CAWSASGTVNTEAFF. CDR3 coding DNA: TGTGCCTGGAGTGCTTCCGGGACAGTGAACACTGAAGCTTTCTTT. Filled out from reference TRBV30 and TRBJ1-1, the complete variable domain reads SQTIHQWPATLVQPVGSPLSLECTVEGTSNPNLYWYRQAAGRGLQLLFYSVGIGQISSEVPQNLSASRPQDRQFILSSKKLLLSDSGFYLCAWSASGTVNTEAFFGQGTRLTVV.

The V call is TRBV6-1, the J call TRBJ1-1; D remains ambiguous. The germline V gene encodes CDR1 MNHNS and CDR2 SASEGT. The CDR3 spans 15 residues. The V gene lost 6 bases and the J gene lost 0 bases, with 14 bases spanning the gap. For the CDR3, the DNA is TGTGCCAGCAGGGCCTTGGCAGGTCTGAACACTGAAGCTTTCTTT. Its translation: CASRALAGLNTEAFF.

Here the CDR3 DNA reads TGTGCCAGCAGCTTGGACAGGGATCAGCCCCAGCATTTT. It is translated as CASSLDRDQPQHF. This chain uses TRBV7-8 with TRBJ1-5, with 8 nucleotides matching TRBD1. The CDR3 totals 13 residues. The J segment lost 5 bases and the V segment lost 3 bases, leaving 0 bases of the junction unmatched. Germline V gene lookup returns CDR1 SGHVS and CDR2 FQNEAQ.

This clone was counted only a few times. The genes are TRBV6-6 and TRBJ1-1; perhaps TRBD1 as D (6 bases). The CDR3 runs 14 residues. Germline V CDR1 and CDR2: MNHNY, SVGAGI (reference sequence). Trimming removed 0 bases from V and 1 base from J, with 6 bases in between. The CDR3 bases are TGTGCCAGCAGTTACTCACAGGGGAACACTGAAGCTTTCTTT. As protein: CASSYSQGNTEAFF.

The J gene is TRBJ2-7, the V gene TRBV15; TRBD1 aligns across 9 bases. V lost 5 bases to trimming and J lost 5 bases; unmatched junction nucleotides: 13. The CDR3 loop spans 16 amino acids. Germline-derived CDR1 and CDR2 are LNHNV and YYDKDF (reference sequence). The CDR3 DNA sequence: TGTGCCACCAGCGGGTACGGACAGGGGTCCCCCCACGAGCAGTACTTC. Its protein is CATSGYGQGSPHEQYF.

This sequence joins TRBV18 and TRBJ1-2; D is unresolved. The CDR3 sequence is 17 residues long. Trimming pared 5 bases from V and 1 base from J, leaving 20 bases between. Germline CDR1 KGHSH, CDR2 LQKENI. In DNA, the CDR3 is TGTGCCAGCTCATCATCGGCCAGTCAGGCCGGTAACTATGGCTACACCTTC. Its translation is CASSSSASQAGNYGYTF.

With respect to this clone: At one of its ends the junction is not consistent with the germline gene, which may arise from a read error. The chain combines TRBV4-1 with TRBJ2-3, with TRBD2 as a possible D gene (6 bases). The CDR3 is made up of 15 amino acids. Looked up from germline, CDR1 is MGHRA and CDR2 is YSYEKL. CDR3 nucleotide sequence: TGCGCCAGCACCCCCGGGGACTCCAGCATAGATACGCAGTATTTT. This gives the protein CASTPGDSSIDTQYF.

The V call is TRBV7-2, the J call TRBJ2-1; 7 positions agree with TRBD2. J gave up 9 bases and V 3 bases, and 8 bases lay outside the gene matches. The CDR3 length is 14 residues. CDR1 and CDR2 (germline): SGHTA, FQGNSA. The chain's CDR3 is CASSFKGGPSEQFF. CDR3 nucleotides: TGTGCCAGCAGCTTTAAGGGAGGGCCAAGTGAGCAGTTCTTC.

The chain couples TRBV5-1 to TRBJ2-1; TRBD2 aligns across 12 bases. The germline CDR1 and CDR2 sequences are SGHRS and YFSETQ. J was trimmed by 6 bases and V by 4 bases; bases with no gene match: 8. The CDR3 runs 16 residues. CDR3 sequence (DNA): TGCGCCAGCAGCCCGCCCCTGGGACTAGCGGGCAATGAGCAGTTCTTC. It is translated as CASSPPLGLAGNEQFF.

The chain joins TRBV6-5 to TRBJ1-1; D remains ambiguous. The CDR3 sequence is 15 residues long. The germline gives CDR1 MNHEY, CDR2 SVGAGI. Trimming shortened V by 4 bases and J by 5 bases, and 17 bases separated the two germline ends. The CDR3 DNA reads as TGTGCCAGCAGTTTGATACTGGCCCCGGGAACTGAAGCTTTCTTT. Translating gives CASSLILAPGTEAFF.

CDR3 bases: TGTGCCAGCAGCTTGACTAGCTACGAGCAGTACTTC. Amino acid sequence: CASSLTSYEQYF. This chain links TRBV7-3 with TRBJ2-7, with a tentative D call TRBD2 (6 bases). CDR3 length: 12 residues. CDR1 is SGHTA, CDR2 FQGTGA, per germline. Deletions cut 3 bases from V and 3 bases from J, with 6 bases between. Looking up the rest from reference TRBV7-3 and TRBJ2-7 gives the full variable domain: GAGVSQTPSNKVTEKGKYVELRCDPISGHTALYWYRQSLGQGPEFLIYFQGTGAADDSGLPNDRFFAVRPEGSVSTLKIQRTERGDSAVYLCASSLTSYEQYFGPGTRLTVT.

A word on this clone: One junction end does not reproduce the germline sequence, and a read error may be involved. CDR3 in amino acids: CASSRDLSGLTNF. The CDR3 DNA reads TGTGCCAGCAGCCGGGACCTCTCGGGACTCACAAACTTC. The chain joins TRBV4-2 to TRBJ2-7, with D possibly being TRBD2 (6 bases). Germline V gives CDR1 LGHNA, CDR2 YNFKEQ. CDR3 size: 13 residues.

J is TRBJ2-2 and V is TRBV4-1; 9 bases are a match to TRBD1. Germline V gives CDR1 MGHRA, CDR2 YSYEKL. J gave up 6 bases and V 1 base, and 6 bases lay outside the gene matches. The CDR3 is made up of 16 amino acids. The CDR3 is CASSQVGTGFSGELFF. The DNA of the CDR3 is TGCGCCAGCAGCCAAGTCGGGACAGGGTTCTCCGGGGAGCTGTTTTTT.